This T cell receptor beta chain was found in a study of blood T cell repertoires in COVID-19. About the research overall: Samples taken during acute and convalescent COVID-19 were collected in the United States, Italy and Spain. PBMCs, B-cell-depleted T cells, or T cells were the source of the cDNA or gDNA that made up the material.

Authors' analysis steps: For nucleated cells, counts were estimated from reference gene primer amplification. The repertoire was sequenced with immunoSEQ multiplex PCR; TCRdb's copy has only in-frame clones and lacks some. That table gives V, J and clone size, and the DNA gave D and trimming. The repertoire holds about 380,000 clones, 81% seen once, with 1.1% in the top ten. The V segment lost 0 bases and the J segment 6 bases; nucleotides outside the gene matches: 2. CDR1 is SGHRS and CDR2 is YFSETQ in the germline V gene. The CDR3 extends over 15 amino acids. The chain recombines TRBV5-1 with TRBJ2-1; 11 nucleotides match TRBD2. The source of this sequence is a human donor with acute or convalescent COVID-19. The donor label of this sample is uncertain. Sample: peripheral blood. CDR3: CASSLGLAGSNEQFF. As DNA, the CDR3 is TGCGCCAGCAGCTTGGGACTAGCGGGGTCCAATGAGCAGTTCTTC.